These T cell receptor beta chains were read from a single sample in a study of blood T cell repertoires in COVID-19. TCRdb's copy holds only in-frame clones and misses some; the assay was immunoSEQ multiplex PCR. The sample gives over 75,000 clones, roughly 88% of which show up once; 20% to 30% is in the top ten. The sample consisted of peripheral blood. These receptors were taken from a human donor in a cohort sampled during active COVID-19. Each CDR3 is given with its conserved first and last residue. The D gene is left open where the match is weak. A clone size is listed for some rows: how often the clone was seen (once, few, many), or a class if it is expanded.

abundance	j_gene	d_gene	v_gene	CDR3nt	CDR3aa
NA	TRBJ1-4	TRBD1	TRBV9	TGTGCCAGCAGCGTATCCGGACAGGCTAATGAAAAACTGTTTTTT	CASSVSGQANEKLFF
once	TRBJ1-1	NA	TRBV19	TGTGCCAGTAGTATAGCATTTGGGTTGGGAGACACTGAAGCTTTCTTT	CASSIAFGLGDTEAFF
once	TRBJ2-1	NA	TRBV5-1	TGCGCCAGCCGACGCGGGACGGGGCAGGTGGGTGAGCAGTTCTTC	CASRRGTGQVGEQFF
NA	TRBJ1-1	NA	TRBV7-2	TGTGCCAGCAGCGGATACAGGGTCACTGAAGCTTTCTTT	CASSGYRVTEAFF
NA	TRBJ1-2	NA	TRBV11-1	TGTGCCAGCAGCGCCGACTTACCCTATGGCTACACCTTC	CASSADLPYGYTF
NA	TRBJ1-2	TRBD1	TRBV5-1	TGCGCCACACGGACAGGCGCTTCTAACTATGGCTACACCTTC	CATRTGASNYGYTF
NA	TRBJ2-1	TRBD1	TRBV12-3/TRBV12-4	TGTGCCAGCAGTTTAGGGACAGGGAATGAGCAGTTCTTC	CASSLGTGNEQFF
NA	TRBJ1-2	NA	TRBV11-2	TGTGCCAGCAGCCCACTGGGGGGGCAGAACTATGGCTACACCTTC	CASSPLGGQNYGYTF
NA	TRBJ2-7	TRBD1	TRBV27	TGTGCCAGCAGTTTAATAGGGGGCAGATCCTACGAGCAGTACTTC	CASSLIGGRSYEQYF
NA	TRBJ2-1	NA	TRBV4-3	TGCGCCAGCAGTGTACGCAGCTCCTACAATGAGCAGTTCTTC	CASSVRSSYNEQFF
NA	TRBJ2-7	NA	TRBV28	TGTGCCAGCAGTCTCCAGACTAGCGAGCAGTACTTC	CASSLQTSEQYF
NA	TRBJ2-3	TRBD1	TRBV13	TGTGCCAGCAGCTTAGGACAGGGGTTTACAGATACGCAGTATTTT	CASSLGQGFTDTQYF
NA	TRBJ1-1	TRBD1	TRBV6-2/TRBV6-3	TGTGCCAGCAGTTCCTCGGACAGGGGGCCTGAAGCTTTCTTT	CASSSSDRGPEAFF
once	TRBJ2-5	TRBD1	TRBV11-3	TGTGCCAGCAGCTTGGGGGGACAGGCCCAAGAGACCCAGTACTTC	CASSLGGQAQETQYF
NA	TRBJ2-7	NA	TRBV3-1/TRBV3-2	TGTGCCAGCAGCCAAGAGAGGTCCGAAGGCGAGCAGTACTTC	CASSQERSEGEQYF
once	TRBJ1-5	NA	TRBV5-6	TGTGCCAGCAGCCTAGTGGGTCAGCCCCAGCATTTT	CASSLVGQPQHF
NA	TRBJ2-5	NA	TRBV6-2/TRBV6-3	TGTGCCAGCAGTTACACCATCTTAGCTCCGTACCAAGAGACCCAGTACTTC	CASSYTILAPYQETQYF
NA	TRBJ1-5	TRBD1	TRBV9	TGTGCCAGCAGCGTAGCAAGGGGGCGCAGTCAGCCCCAGCATTTT	CASSVARGRSQPQHF
NA	TRBJ1-1	NA	TRBV18	TGTGCCAGCTCACCCCAGGGGAACACTGAAGCTTTCTTT	CASSPQGNTEAFF
NA	TRBJ1-5	NA	TRBV4-3	TGCGCCAGCAGCCAAGAGTCCAATTCCCAATTGCCCCAGCATTTT	CASSQESNSQLPQHF
once	TRBJ2-7	TRBD2	TRBV4-2	TGTGCCAGCAGCCACGAACTAGCGCGAGGGAGCTCCTACGAGCAGTACTTC	CASSHELARGSSYEQYF
NA	TRBJ1-6	NA	TRBV19	TGTGCCAGTAGCCTGGGAGGGAACTATAATTCACCCCTCCACTTT	CASSLGGNYNSPLHF
NA	TRBJ2-1	TRBD2	TRBV30	TGTGCCTGGAGTGCCAGAGCGGGAGTTCGGTCCTACAATGAGCAGTTCTTC	CAWSARAGVRSYNEQFF
once	TRBJ1-2	NA	TRBV9	TGTGCCAGCAGAGCCGGGATTAACTATGGCTACACCTTC	CASRAGINYGYTF
NA	TRBJ1-1	NA	TRBV27	TGTGCCAGCAGTCCCCTGGGGCGGCCGAACACTGAAGCTTTCTTT	CASSPLGRPNTEAFF
NA	TRBJ2-1	NA	TRBV4-3	TGCGCCAGCAGCCAAGAAGGGGGTTCCTACAATGAGCAGTTCTTC	CASSQEGGSYNEQFF
NA	TRBJ2-7	TRBD2	TRBV4-3	TGCGCCAGCAGCCAAGATGCGCCAGCGGGAGGGGCCTACGAGCAGTACTTC	CASSQDAPAGGAYEQYF
NA	TRBJ1-2	NA	TRBV9	TGTGCCAGCAGCGTGGCGTGGACAGCTAACTATGGCTACACCTTC	CASSVAWTANYGYTF
NA	TRBJ1-2	NA	TRBV6-1	TGTGCCAGCAGTGAAATTACAGGGAGTCGCGGGGGCTACACCTTC	CASSEITGSRGGYTF
NA	TRBJ2-3	TRBD2	TRBV5-6	TGTGCCAGCAGCTCTGGACTAGCGGCGACAGATACGCAGTATTTT	CASSSGLAATDTQYF
NA	TRBJ2-7	TRBD2	TRBV6-4	TGTGCCAGCAGTTTCCGCCCTAGGACTAGCGGGAGGACGAACTACGAGCAGTACTTC	CASSFRPRTSGRTNYEQYF
NA	TRBJ2-7	NA	TRBV2	TGTGCCAGCAGGGGGGCCGCGACCGGCGAGCAGTACTTC	CASRGAATGEQYF
NA	TRBJ2-2	TRBD2	TRBV3-1/TRBV3-2	TGTGCCAGCAGCCAAGGGATTCCCACCGGGGGGACCGGGGAGCTGTTTTTT	CASSQGIPTGGTGELFF
once	TRBJ1-1	NA	TRBV3-1/TRBV3-2	TGTGCCAGCAGCCAACTCTCTGTGTGGGGGGGGGCCCGCGAGGAAGCTTTCTTT	CASSQLSVWGGAREEAFF
few	TRBJ2-3	NA	TRBV30	TGTGCCTGTCGAAGCGGGCGCACAGATACGCAGTATTTT	CACRSGRTDTQYF
NA	TRBJ2-3	TRBD2	TRBV7-6	TGTGCCAGCAGCCCGAGCGGGGGGGCTGTGACAGATACGCAGTATTTT	CASSPSGGAVTDTQYF
few	TRBJ2-1	TRBD2	TRBV7-6	TGTGCCAGCAGCTTAAGAACGGGACTAGAAGACAATGAGCAGTTCTTC	CASSLRTGLEDNEQFF
NA	TRBJ1-2	TRBD1	TRBV6-5	TGTGCCAGCGGACCGGGACAGGCGGACTATGGCTACACCTTC	CASGPGQADYGYTF
NA	TRBJ1-4	NA	TRBV30	TGTGCCTGGAGTGTTCCGGACACGTCAACTAATGAAAAACTGTTTTTT	CAWSVPDTSTNEKLFF
NA	TRBJ2-7	TRBD1	TRBV28	TGTGCCAGCAGTTTCCCCGGGACAGCCTCCTACGAGCAGTACTTC	CASSFPGTASYEQYF
NA	TRBJ2-7	NA	TRBV14	TGTGCCAGCAGCCCAAGGTCGCGGGACGAGCAGTACTTC	CASSPRSRDEQYF
once	TRBJ2-1	NA	TRBV28	TGTGCCAGCTCCGCGGTGGGAGCCCACAATGAGCAGTTCTTC	CASSAVGAHNEQFF
NA	TRBJ2-7	TRBD2	TRBV6-5	TGTGCCAGCAGTCACGGTGGGGAGGGGTCCTACGAGCAGTACTTC	CASSHGGEGSYEQYF
NA	TRBJ2-7	NA	TRBV7-2	TGTGCCAGCAGCTTAGGTCTAGCGAGCTACGAGCAGTACTTC	CASSLGLASYEQYF
NA	TRBJ2-1	NA	TRBV5-1	TGCGCCAGCAGCCCTAGCGTTGGTGAGCAGTTCTTC	CASSPSVGEQFF
once	TRBJ2-7	NA	TRBV28	TGTGCCAGCAGTTCGGACCACACCGATAGGACACCATACGAGCAGTACTTC	CASSSDHTDRTPYEQYF
NA	TRBJ2-5	TRBD2	TRBV7-2	TGTGCCAGCAGCCAAGGCCTCGGACTAGCGGGGGGTCAAGAGACCCAGTACTTC	CASSQGLGLAGGQETQYF
NA	TRBJ2-7	TRBD2	TRBV7-2	TGTGCCAGCAGCTTAGCCGGGGGGGCTTACGAGCAGTACTTC	CASSLAGGAYEQYF
NA	TRBJ2-5	TRBD1	TRBV2	TGTGCCAGCAGTCCCGGGACAGGGGACGGTTACTTC	CASSPGTGDGYF
NA	TRBJ1-1	NA	TRBV2	TGTGCCATCGGTTGGAGGACTGAAGCTTTCTTT	CAIGWRTEAFF
NA	TRBJ2-7	TRBD1	TRBV5-4	TGTGCCAGCAGCTTGCAGGGGGTCCACGAGCAGTACTTC	CASSLQGVHEQYF